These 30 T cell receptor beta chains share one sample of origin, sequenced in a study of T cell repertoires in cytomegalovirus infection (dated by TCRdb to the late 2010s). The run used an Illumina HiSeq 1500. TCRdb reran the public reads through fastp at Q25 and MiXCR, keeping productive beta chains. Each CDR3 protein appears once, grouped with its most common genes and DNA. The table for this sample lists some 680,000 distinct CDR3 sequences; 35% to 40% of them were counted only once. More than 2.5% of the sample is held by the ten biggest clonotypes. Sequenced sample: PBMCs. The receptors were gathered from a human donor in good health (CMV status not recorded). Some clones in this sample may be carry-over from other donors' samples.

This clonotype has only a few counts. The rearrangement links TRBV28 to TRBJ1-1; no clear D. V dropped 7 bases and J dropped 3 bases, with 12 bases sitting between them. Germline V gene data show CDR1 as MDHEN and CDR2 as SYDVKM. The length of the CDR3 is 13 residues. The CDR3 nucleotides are TGTGCCAGCACCCAGGTGGTCTACACTGAAGCTTTCTTT. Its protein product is CASTQVVYTEAFF.

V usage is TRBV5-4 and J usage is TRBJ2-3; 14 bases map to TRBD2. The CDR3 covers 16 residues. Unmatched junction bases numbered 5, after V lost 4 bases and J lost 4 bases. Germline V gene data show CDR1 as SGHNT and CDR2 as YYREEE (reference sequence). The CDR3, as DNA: TGTGCCAGCAGCCCCCGGACTAGCGGGGGGTCAGATACGCAGTATTTT. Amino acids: CASSPRTSGGSDTQYF.

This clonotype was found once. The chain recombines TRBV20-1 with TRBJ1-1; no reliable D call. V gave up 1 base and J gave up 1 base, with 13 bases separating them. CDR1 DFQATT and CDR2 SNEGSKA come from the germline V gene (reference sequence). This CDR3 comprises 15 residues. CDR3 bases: TGCAGTGCTAGAGGAGTTGGACGGGGGAACACTGAAGCTTTCTTT. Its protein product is CSARGVGRGNTEAFF.

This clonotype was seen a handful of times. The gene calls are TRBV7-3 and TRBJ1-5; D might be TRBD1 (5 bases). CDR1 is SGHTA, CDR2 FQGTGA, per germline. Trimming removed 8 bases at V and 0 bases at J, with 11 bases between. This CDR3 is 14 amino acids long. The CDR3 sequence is CASRQTLSNQPQHF. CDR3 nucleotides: TGTGCCAGCCGACAGACCCTTAGCAATCAGCCCCAGCATTTT.

In DNA form, the CDR3 reads TGTGCCATCAGTGTAGCGCAGGGAAATTCACCCCTCCACTTT. This encodes CAISVAQGNSPLHF. The chain carries TRBV10-3 and TRBJ1-6; perhaps TRBD1 as D (5 bases). Germline V gives CDR1 ENHRY, CDR2 SYGVKD. The CDR3 spans 14 residues. Trimming shortened V by 4 bases and J by 7 bases, and 11 bases separated the two germline ends.

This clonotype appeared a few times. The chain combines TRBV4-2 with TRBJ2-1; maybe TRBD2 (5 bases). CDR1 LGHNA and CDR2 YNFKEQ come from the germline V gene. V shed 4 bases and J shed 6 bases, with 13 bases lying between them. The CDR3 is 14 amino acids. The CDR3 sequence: CASSPDYKRNEQFF. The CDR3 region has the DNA TGTGCCAGCAGCCCTGACTATAAGCGCAATGAGCAGTTCTTC.

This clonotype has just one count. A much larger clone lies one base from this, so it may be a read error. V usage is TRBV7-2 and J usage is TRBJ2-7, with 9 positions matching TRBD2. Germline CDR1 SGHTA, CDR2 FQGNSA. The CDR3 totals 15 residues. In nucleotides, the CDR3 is TGTGCCAGCAGCTCTCCACTAGCGGGTGCCTACGAGCCGTACTTC. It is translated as CASSSPLAGAYEPYF.

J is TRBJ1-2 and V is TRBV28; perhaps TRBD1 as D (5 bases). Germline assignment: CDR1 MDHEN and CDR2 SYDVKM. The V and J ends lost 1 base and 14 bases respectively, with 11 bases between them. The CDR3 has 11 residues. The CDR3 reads CASSLSRERTF. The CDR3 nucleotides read TGTGCCAGCAGTTTATCCAGGGAGAGGACCTTC.

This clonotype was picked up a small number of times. The CDR3 region has the DNA TGTGCCAGCAGTTTAGGGGGAATGTCACCCCTCCACTTT. Translating gives CASSLGGMSPLHF. The chain has TRBV27 and TRBJ1-6; a possible D gene is TRBD1 (5 bases). Germline CDR1 is MNHEY and CDR2 is SMNVEV (reference sequence). V was trimmed by 2 bases and J by 10 bases, leaving 9 bases between them. CDR3 size: 13 residues.

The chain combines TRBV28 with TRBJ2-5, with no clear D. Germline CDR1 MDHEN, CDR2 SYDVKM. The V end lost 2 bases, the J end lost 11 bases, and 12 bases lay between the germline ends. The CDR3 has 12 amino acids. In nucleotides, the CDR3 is TGTGCCAGCAGTTTAGTCTCGACCCAGCAGTACTTC. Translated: CASSLVSTQQYF.

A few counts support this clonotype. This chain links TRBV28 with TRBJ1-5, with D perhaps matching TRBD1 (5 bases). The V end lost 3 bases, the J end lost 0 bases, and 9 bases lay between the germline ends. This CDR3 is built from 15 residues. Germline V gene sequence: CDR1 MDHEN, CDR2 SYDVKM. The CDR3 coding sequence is TGTGCCAGCAGTTTGCTACAGGCTAGCAATCAGCCCCAGCATTTT. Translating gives CASSLLQASNQPQHF.

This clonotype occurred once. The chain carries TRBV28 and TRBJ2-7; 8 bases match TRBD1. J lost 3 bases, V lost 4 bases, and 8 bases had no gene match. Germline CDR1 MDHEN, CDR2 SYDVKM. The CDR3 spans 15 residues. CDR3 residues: CASSSQRTGIYEQYF. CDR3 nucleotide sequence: TGTGCCAGCAGTTCTCAACGGACAGGGATCTACGAGCAGTACTTC. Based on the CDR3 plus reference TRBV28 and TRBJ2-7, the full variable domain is DVKVTQSSRYLVKRTGEKVFLECVQDMDHENMFWYRQDPGLGLRLIYFSYDVKMKEKGDIPEGYSVSREKKERFSLILESASTNQTSMYLCASSSQRTGIYEQYFGPGTRLTVT.

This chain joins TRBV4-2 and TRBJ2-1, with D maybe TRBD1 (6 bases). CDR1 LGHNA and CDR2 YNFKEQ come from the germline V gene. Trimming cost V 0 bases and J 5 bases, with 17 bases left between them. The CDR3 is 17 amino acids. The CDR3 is CASSQDIGQRANNEQFF. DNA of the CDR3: TGTGCCAGCAGCCAAGACATAGGACAGAGGGCGAACAATGAGCAGTTCTTC.

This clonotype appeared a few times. DNA for the CDR3: TGCAGTGCGTCCCTCGTTTCGTATGAGGCAGATACGCAGTATTTT. This codes for CSASLVSYEADTQYF. The J gene is TRBJ2-3, the V gene TRBV20-1; D is ambiguous. The V end was cut by 6 bases, the J end by 4 bases, with 20 bases between. This CDR3 has 15 amino acids. The V gene's germline CDR1 is DFQATT and CDR2 SNEGSKA (reference sequence).

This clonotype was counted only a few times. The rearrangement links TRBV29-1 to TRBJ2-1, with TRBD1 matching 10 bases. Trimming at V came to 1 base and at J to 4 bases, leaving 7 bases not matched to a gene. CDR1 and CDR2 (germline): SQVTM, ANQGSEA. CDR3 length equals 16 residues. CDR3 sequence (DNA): TGCAGCGTTGAAGGTGGCCGGGACAGGGGATACAATGAGCAGTTCTTC. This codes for CSVEGGRDRGYNEQFF.

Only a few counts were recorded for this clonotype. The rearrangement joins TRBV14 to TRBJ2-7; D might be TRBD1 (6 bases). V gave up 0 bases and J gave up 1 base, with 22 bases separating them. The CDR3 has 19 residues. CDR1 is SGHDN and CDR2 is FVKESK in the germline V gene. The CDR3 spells CASSQELYRDGIGSYEQYF. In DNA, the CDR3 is TGTGCCAGCAGCCAAGAACTTTACAGGGATGGGATCGGATCCTACGAGCAGTACTTC. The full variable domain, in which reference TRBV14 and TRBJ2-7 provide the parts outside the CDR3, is EAGVTQFPSHSVIEKGQTVTLRCDPISGHDNLYWYRRVMGKEIKFLLHFVKESKQDESGMPNNRFLAERTGGTYSTLKVQPAELEDSGVYFCASSQELYRDGIGSYEQYFGPGTRLTVT.

The CDR3 sequence: CASSKIPAGYEQFF. The CDR3 nucleotides are TGTGCCAGCAGCAAAATTCCCGCGGGCTATGAGCAGTTCTTC. The chain combines TRBV27 with TRBJ2-1; tentatively, D is TRBD2 (5 bases). V was pared by 6 bases and J by 8 bases, with 17 bases between. The CDR3 runs 14 residues. From germline, CDR1 is MNHEY and CDR2 SMNVEV (reference sequence).

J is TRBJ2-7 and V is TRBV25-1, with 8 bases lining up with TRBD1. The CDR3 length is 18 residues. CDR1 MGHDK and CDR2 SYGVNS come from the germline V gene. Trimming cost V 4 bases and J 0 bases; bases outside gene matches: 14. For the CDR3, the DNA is TGTGCCAGCAGTGCGTACCGGGACAGGCGAACTAGCTCCTACGAGCAGTACTTC. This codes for CASSAYRDRRTSSYEQYF.

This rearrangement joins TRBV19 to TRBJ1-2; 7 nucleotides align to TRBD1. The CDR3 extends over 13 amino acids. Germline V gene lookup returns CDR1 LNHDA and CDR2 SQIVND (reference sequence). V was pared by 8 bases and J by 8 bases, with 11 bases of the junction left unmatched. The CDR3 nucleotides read TGTGCCAGTGCCGACAGGGAGTATAGCGGCTACACCTTC. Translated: CASADREYSGYTF.

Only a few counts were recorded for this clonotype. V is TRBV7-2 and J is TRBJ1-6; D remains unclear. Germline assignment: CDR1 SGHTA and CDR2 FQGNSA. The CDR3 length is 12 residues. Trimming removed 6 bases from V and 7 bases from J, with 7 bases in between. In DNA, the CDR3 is TGTGCCAGCAGTTGGAAAAATTCACCCCTCCACTTT. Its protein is CASSWKNSPLHF.

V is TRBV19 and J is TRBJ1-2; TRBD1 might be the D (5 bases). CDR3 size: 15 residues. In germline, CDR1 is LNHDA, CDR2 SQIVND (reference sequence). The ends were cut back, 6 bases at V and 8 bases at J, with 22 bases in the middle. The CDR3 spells CASSEPGLTSMGYTF. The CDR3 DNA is TGTGCCAGTAGCGAACCGGGACTGACCTCTATGGGCTACACCTTC.

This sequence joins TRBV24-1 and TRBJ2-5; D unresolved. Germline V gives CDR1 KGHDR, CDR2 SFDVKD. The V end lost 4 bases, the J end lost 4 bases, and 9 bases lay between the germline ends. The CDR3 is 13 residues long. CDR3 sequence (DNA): TGTGCCACCAGTGACTGGACGGGAGAGACCCAGTACTTC. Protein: CATSDWTGETQYF.

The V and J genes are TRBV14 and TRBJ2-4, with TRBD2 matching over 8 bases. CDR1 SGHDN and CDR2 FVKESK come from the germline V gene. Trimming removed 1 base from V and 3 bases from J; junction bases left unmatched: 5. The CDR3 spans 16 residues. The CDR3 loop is CASSQAAGVLKNIQYF. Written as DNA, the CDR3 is TGTGCCAGCAGCCAAGCAGCGGGGGTGCTCAAAAACATTCAGTACTTC.

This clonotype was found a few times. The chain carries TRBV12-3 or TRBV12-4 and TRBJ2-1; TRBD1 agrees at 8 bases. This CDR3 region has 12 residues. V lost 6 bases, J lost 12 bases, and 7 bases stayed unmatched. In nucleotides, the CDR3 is TGTGCCAGCAGCCCAGGACAGGGTGGGCAGTTCTTC. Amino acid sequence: CASSPGQGGQFF.

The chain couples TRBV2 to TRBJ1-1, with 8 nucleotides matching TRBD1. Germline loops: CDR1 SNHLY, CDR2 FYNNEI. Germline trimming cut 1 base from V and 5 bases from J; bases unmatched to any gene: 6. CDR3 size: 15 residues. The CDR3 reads CASSEEQGGMTEAFF. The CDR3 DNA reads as TGTGCCAGCAGTGAAGAACAGGGGGGAATGACTGAAGCTTTCTTT.

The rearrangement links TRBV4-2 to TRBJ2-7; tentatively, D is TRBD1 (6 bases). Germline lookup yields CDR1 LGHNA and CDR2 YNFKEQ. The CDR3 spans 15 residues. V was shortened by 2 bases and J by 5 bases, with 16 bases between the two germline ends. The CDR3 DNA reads TGTGCCAGCAGCCAACAACAGGGATCCAACCACGAGCAGTACTTC. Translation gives CASSQQQGSNHEQYF.

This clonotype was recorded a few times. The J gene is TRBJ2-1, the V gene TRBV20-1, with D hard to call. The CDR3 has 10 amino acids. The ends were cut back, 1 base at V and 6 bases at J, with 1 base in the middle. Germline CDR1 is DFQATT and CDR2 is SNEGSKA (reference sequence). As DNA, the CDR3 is TGCAGTGCTAGAGCCAATGAGCAGTTCTTC. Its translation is CSARANEQFF.

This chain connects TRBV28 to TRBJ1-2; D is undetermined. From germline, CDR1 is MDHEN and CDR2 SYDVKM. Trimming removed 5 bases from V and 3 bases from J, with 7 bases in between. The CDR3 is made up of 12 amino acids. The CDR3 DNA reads TGTGCCAGCAGTCGGCCCCACTATGGCTACACCTTC. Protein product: CASSRPHYGYTF.

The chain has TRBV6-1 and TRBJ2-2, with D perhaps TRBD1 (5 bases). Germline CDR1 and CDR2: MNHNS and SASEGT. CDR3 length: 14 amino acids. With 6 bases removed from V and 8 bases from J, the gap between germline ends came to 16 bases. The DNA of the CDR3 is TGTGCCAGCAGAGAGCAGGGTTCTGGAGGGGAGCTGTTTTTT. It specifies CASREQGSGGELFF.

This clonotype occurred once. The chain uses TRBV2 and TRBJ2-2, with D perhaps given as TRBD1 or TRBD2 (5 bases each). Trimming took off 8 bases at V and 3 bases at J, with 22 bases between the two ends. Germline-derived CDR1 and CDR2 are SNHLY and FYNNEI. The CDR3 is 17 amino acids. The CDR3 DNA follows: TGTGCCAGCTATTTTACAGGTGGGGGAGACGACACCGGGGAGCTGTTTTTT. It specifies CASYFTGGGDDTGELFF.